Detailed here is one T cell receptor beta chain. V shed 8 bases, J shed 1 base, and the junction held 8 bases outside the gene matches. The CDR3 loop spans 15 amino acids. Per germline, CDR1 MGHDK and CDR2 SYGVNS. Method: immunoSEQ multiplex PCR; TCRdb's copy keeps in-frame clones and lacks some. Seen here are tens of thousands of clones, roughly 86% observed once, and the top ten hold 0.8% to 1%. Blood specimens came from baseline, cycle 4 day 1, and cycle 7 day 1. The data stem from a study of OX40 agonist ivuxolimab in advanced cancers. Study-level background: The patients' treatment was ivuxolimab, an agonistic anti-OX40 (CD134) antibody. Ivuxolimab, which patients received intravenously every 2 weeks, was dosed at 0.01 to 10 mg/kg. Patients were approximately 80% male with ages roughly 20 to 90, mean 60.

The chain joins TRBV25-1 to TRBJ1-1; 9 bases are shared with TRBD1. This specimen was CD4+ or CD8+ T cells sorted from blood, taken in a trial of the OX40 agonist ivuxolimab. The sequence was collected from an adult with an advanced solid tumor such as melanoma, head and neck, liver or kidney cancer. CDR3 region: CASQLGQGRNTEAFF. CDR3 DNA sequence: TGTGCCAGCCAACTAGGACAGGGGAGGAACACTGAAGCTTTCTTT. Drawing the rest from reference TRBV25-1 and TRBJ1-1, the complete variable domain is EADIYQTPRYLVIGTGKKITLECSQTMGHDKMYWYQQDPGMELHLIHYSYGVNSTEKGDLSSESTVSRIRTEHFPLTLESARPSHTSQYLCASQLGQGRNTEAFFGQGTRLTVV.